This T cell receptor beta chain was identified during a study of shared clonotypes between healthy human individuals. Findings and limits, study-wide: Clonotype sharing among donors likely depends on sequencing depth.

Adults of Caucasian background living in Nashville, Tennessee made up all donors. It was at deep level that the assay was run. Unsorted PBMC DNA was sequenced on ten immunoSEQ deep assay plates. Clones were read by immunoSEQ multiplex PCR, and TCRdb kept only the in-frame ones, dropping some. This table has approximately 500,000 clones, about 84% appearing once. Turning to this clone: Antigen unknown.

Sequencing input: PBMCs. This receptor was obtained from a woman aged 40 to 50 in good health. Some clones in this sample may be carry-over from other donors' samples.

CDR3 DNA: TGTGCCAGCAGCTTAGTTGGGACTACGGCCTACGAGCAGTACTTC. This sequence encodes CASSLVGTTAYEQYF. The V call is TRBV7-2, the J call TRBJ2-7, with 7 bases fitting TRBD2. Per germline, CDR1 SGHTA and CDR2 FQGNSA. CDR3 length: 15 amino acids. The junction had 5 bases not matched to a gene; V was cut back by 1 base and J by 2 bases.